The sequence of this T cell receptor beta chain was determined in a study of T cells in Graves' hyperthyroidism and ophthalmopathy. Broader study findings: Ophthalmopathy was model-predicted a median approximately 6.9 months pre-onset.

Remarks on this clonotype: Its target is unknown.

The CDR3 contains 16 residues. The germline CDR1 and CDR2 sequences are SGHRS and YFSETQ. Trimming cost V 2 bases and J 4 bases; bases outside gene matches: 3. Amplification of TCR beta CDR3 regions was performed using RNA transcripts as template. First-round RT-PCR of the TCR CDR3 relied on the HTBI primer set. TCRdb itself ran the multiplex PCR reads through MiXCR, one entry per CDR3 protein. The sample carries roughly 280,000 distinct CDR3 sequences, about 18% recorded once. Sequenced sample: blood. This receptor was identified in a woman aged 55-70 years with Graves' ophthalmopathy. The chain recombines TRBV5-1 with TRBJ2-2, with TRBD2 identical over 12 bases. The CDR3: CASSFGLAGSTGELFF. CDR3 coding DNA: TGCGCCAGCAGCTTTGGACTAGCGGGATCCACCGGGGAGCTGTTTTTT.